The 29 T cell receptor beta chains below all came from one sample that was sequenced in a study of blood T cells in healthy people across ages. Primed by a sample-barcoded 5' primer and a J-beta primer mix, a second PCR proceeded for roughly 7 to 12 cycles. One entry per CDR3 protein results from TCRdb running MiXCR on the 5' RACE reads. The sample holds around 750,000 distinct CDR3 sequences, 53% seen once. Source material: blood. Every receptor here comes from a man older than 75 in good health.

This chain links TRBV28 with TRBJ2-5; possibly TRBD1 for D (5 bases). Germline V lookup: CDR1 MDHEN, CDR2 SYDVKM. The CDR3 has 13 amino acids. V lost 6 bases and J 7 bases, leaving 15 bases between the germline ends. The CDR3 spells CASSPGILGTQYF. The DNA of the CDR3 is TGTGCCAGCAGCCCAGGGATCCTCGGGACCCAGTACTTC.

This chain links TRBV24-1 with TRBJ2-1; D could derive from TRBD1 or TRBD2 (5 bases each). From germline, CDR1 is KGHDR and CDR2 SFDVKD. The V end lost 6 bases, the J end lost 4 bases, and 9 bases lay between the germline ends. The CDR3 contains 13 residues. The CDR3 DNA is TGTGCCACCAGTCTGGGACGATACAATGAGCAGTTCTTC. Translated: CATSLGRYNEQFF.

This clonotype was found once. The junction differs from germline at one of its ends, possibly a read error. Here the CDR3 DNA reads TGTGCCAACAGCGTAGACCCGGGAGGCCCCCGAAATGAGCAGTTCTTC. It codes for CANSVDPGGPRNEQFF. The chain has TRBV9 and TRBJ2-1; 7 nucleotides align to TRBD2. Germline V lookup: CDR1 SGDLS, CDR2 YYNGEE. The CDR3 runs 16 residues.

This clonotype came up a few times. V and J are TRBV20-1 and TRBJ2-1; D uncertain. Germline CDR1 is DFQATT and CDR2 is SNEGSKA (reference sequence). The CDR3 is 11 residues long. The V end lost 6 bases, the J end lost 5 bases, and 8 bases lay between the germline ends. This CDR3 reads CSARKDNEQFF. CDR3 DNA sequence: TGCAGTGCGCGAAAAGACAATGAGCAGTTCTTC.

The J gene is TRBJ2-2, the V gene TRBV9, with D perhaps TRBD2 (6 bases). Germline V CDR1 and CDR2: SGDLS, YYNGEE. The CDR3 spans 16 residues. V was shortened by 0 bases and J by 3 bases, with 12 bases between the two germline ends. The DNA for the CDR3 is TGTGCCAGCAGCGTAGCTACGGGAGTGGACACCGGGGAGCTGTTTTTT. It specifies CASSVATGVDTGELFF.

This clonotype was observed a handful of times. This chain joins TRBV5-1 and TRBJ2-1; 13 bases match TRBD2. Germline V gene sequence: CDR1 SGHRS, CDR2 YFSETQ. This CDR3 has 16 amino acids. V shed 3 bases and J 9 bases; nucleotides not matched to a gene: 9. CDR3 protein: CASSSTTSGRDGEQFF. CDR3 bases: TGCGCCAGCAGCTCTACTACTAGCGGGAGGGACGGTGAGCAGTTCTTC.

V usage is TRBV9 and J usage is TRBJ2-2; D is possibly TRBD1 (5 bases). Germline CDR1 SGDLS, CDR2 YYNGEE. CDR3 length: 14 amino acids. Trimming left V 0 bases short and J 8 bases short, with 11 bases between. The CDR3 sequence is CASSVAQGRGELFF. Written as DNA, the CDR3 is TGTGCCAGCAGCGTAGCCCAGGGCCGAGGGGAGCTGTTTTTT.

This clonotype showed up just a few times. The V and J genes are TRBV5-6 and TRBJ2-3, with D possibly matching TRBD2 (5 bases). CDR1 and CDR2 from the germline V gene are SGHDT and YYEEEE. The CDR3 has 13 residues. V was shortened by 3 bases and J by 14 bases, with 19 bases between the two germline ends. DNA for the CDR3: TGTGCCAGCAGCTGGGAACTAGTAAGATACGCGTATTTT. Translating it yields CASSWELVRYAYF.

This rearrangement joins TRBV12-3 or TRBV12-4 to TRBJ2-7, with D tentatively TRBD1 (6 bases). V was clipped by 8 bases and J by 3 bases, with 17 bases between them. The CDR3 runs 14 residues. The CDR3 nucleotides are TGTGCCAGCCCCTTACACCAACAGGGCTACGAGCAGTACTTC. Amino acids: CASPLHQQGYEQYF.

J is TRBJ1-5 and V is TRBV2; D uncertain. V shed 2 bases and J shed 1 base, with 6 bases lying between them. The CDR3 contains 14 residues. Germline CDR1 and CDR2: SNHLY and FYNNEI. This chain's CDR3 is CASSELFSNQPQHF. The CDR3 DNA follows: TGTGCCAGCAGTGAACTGTTCAGCAATCAGCCCCAGCATTTT.

This clonotype was seen just once. The J gene is TRBJ2-1, the V gene TRBV24-1; D possibly corresponds to TRBD2 (5 bases). This CDR3 comprises 13 residues. Germline CDR1 reads KGHDR; CDR2 reads SFDVKD. The germline V and J ends were trimmed by 4 bases and 10 bases, with 13 bases remaining between them. In DNA, the CDR3 is TGTGCCACCAGTGACCCCCCGGACTCCGAGCAGTTCTTC. Translated, it gives CATSDPPDSEQFF.

This rearrangement joins TRBV5-1 to TRBJ1-2; a weak D match, TRBD1 (6 bases). The CDR3 has 14 residues. V lost 0 bases to trimming and J lost 6 bases, with 12 bases between them. The germline V gene has CDR1 SGHRS and CDR2 YFSETQ. The CDR3 coding sequence is TGCGCCAGCAGCTTGGAAGGGGGAACTGATGGCTACACCTTC. As protein: CASSLEGGTDGYTF.

The chain is built from TRBV3-1 and TRBJ2-5, with 7 bases that match TRBD2. The CDR3 covers 16 residues. The ends lost 2 bases at V and 1 base at J; junction bases unmatched: 7. Germline assignment: CDR1 LGHDT and CDR2 YNNKEL (reference sequence). The CDR3 nucleotides are TGTGCCAGCAGCCAACTGGGCGGGAGAAGCCAAGAGACCCAGTACTTC. Amino acids: CASSQLGGRSQETQYF.

The chain links TRBV20-1 to TRBJ2-7, with TRBD2 matching 8 bases. Losses at the gene ends were 3 bases for V and 0 bases for J; bases not matched to a gene: 7. There are 15 residues in the CDR3. Germline V gene data show CDR1 as DFQATT and CDR2 as SNEGSKA (reference sequence). CDR3: CSASSLAVSSYEQYF. Written as DNA, the CDR3 is TGCAGTGCTAGCTCACTAGCGGTGAGCTCCTACGAGCAGTACTTC.

This clonotype was seen more than once but under ten times. The chain is built from TRBV12-3 or TRBV12-4 and TRBJ1-4; 9 bases are a match to TRBD1. The CDR3 runs to 16 residues. J gave up 3 bases and V 6 bases, and 8 bases lay outside the gene matches. CDR3 sequence: CASRPTGGISNEKLFF. CDR3 in DNA: TGTGCCAGCAGACCTACAGGGGGCATCTCTAATGAAAAACTGTTTTTT.

The chain joins TRBV15 to TRBJ1-2; D gene ambiguous. Germline CDR1 reads LNHNV; CDR2 reads YYDKDF (reference sequence). Trimming stripped 6 bases from V and 8 bases from J, with 19 bases between. CDR3 length: 14 residues. CDR3 sequence: CATRSFTGEGGYTF. The CDR3 DNA is TGTGCCACCAGGTCTTTTACTGGGGAGGGAGGCTACACCTTC.

The V call is TRBV5-1, the J call TRBJ2-1; 7 positions agree with TRBD1. V was pared by 4 bases and J by 1 base, with 5 bases of the junction left unmatched. The CDR3 has 15 residues. Germline V gene sequence: CDR1 SGHRS, CDR2 YFSETQ. CDR3 amino acids: CASSRGQTSYNEQFF. DNA for the CDR3: TGCGCCAGCAGCCGGGGACAGACTTCCTACAATGAGCAGTTCTTC.

V is TRBV29-1 and J is TRBJ1-5, with D possibly matching TRBD1 (6 bases). The germline V gene has CDR1 SQVTM and CDR2 ANQGSEA. V shed 7 bases and J shed 3 bases, with 10 bases lying between them. This CDR3 is 12 amino acids long. CDR3 DNA: TGCAGCGCAGGACAGTTCAATCAGCCCCAGCATTTT. Its translation: CSAGQFNQPQHF.

In its sample, this clonotype was seen a few times. The chain couples TRBV20-1 to TRBJ2-1; 10 bases are shared with TRBD2. There are 14 residues in the CDR3. Germline CDR1 is DFQATT and CDR2 is SNEGSKA (reference sequence). V dropped 6 bases and J dropped 2; count of bases not matched to a gene: 4. CDR3: CSAISGRAYNEQFF. DNA for the CDR3: TGCAGTGCCATAAGCGGGAGGGCCTACAATGAGCAGTTCTTC.

J is TRBJ2-4 and V is TRBV6-2 or TRBV6-3; no definite D call. The closer fit of TRBJ2-7 to the DNA end suggests the J call may be wrong. Germline V gene lookup returns CDR1 MNHEY and CDR2 SVGEGT. The CDR3 is 16 amino acids. The CDR3 coding sequence is TGTGCCAGCACTCTTCAGATGAATGACAAGGACTACGAGCAGTACTTC. It specifies CASTLQMNDKDYEQYF.

This sequence joins TRBV10-3 and TRBJ2-5; D perhaps matches TRBD2 (6 bases). The CDR3 has 14 residues. Germline loops: CDR1 ENHRY, CDR2 SYGVKD. The V end was cut by 4 bases, the J end by 5 bases, with 14 bases between. The CDR3 region is CAISAGLSRETQYF. The CDR3 region has the DNA TGTGCCATCAGTGCGGGACTGTCGCGGGAGACCCAGTACTTC.

The V call is TRBV28, the J call TRBJ1-1; D is uncertain. Germline V lookup: CDR1 MDHEN, CDR2 SYDVKM. V lost 5 bases to trimming and J lost 2 bases, with 6 bases between them. This CDR3 spans 12 amino acids. The CDR3 reads CASSQQNTEAFF. For the CDR3, the DNA is TGTGCCAGCAGTCAACAAAACACTGAAGCTTTCTTT.

The chain employs TRBV4-1 and TRBJ2-3; 8 bases fit TRBD1. The CDR3 extends over 15 amino acids. CDR1 is MGHRA and CDR2 is YSYEKL in the germline V gene. V lost 2 bases and J lost 5; bases outside the gene matches: 6. The CDR3 region is CASSQTRGQGDTQYF. CDR3 DNA: TGCGCCAGCAGCCAAACCAGGGGGCAAGGAGATACGCAGTATTTT.

V and J are TRBV29-1 and TRBJ1-2; D gene uncertain. Trimming stripped 8 bases from V and 8 bases from J, with 12 bases between. From germline, CDR1 is SQVTM and CDR2 ANQGSEA. This CDR3 has 10 residues. This chain's CDR3 is CSIEGNGYTF. The CDR3 coding sequence is TGCAGCATCGAAGGAAACGGCTACACCTTC. The variable domain in full, completed from reference TRBV29-1 and TRBJ1-2, reads SAVISQKPSRDICQRGTSLTIQCQVDSQVTMMFWYRQQPGQSLTLIATANQGSEATYESGFVIDKFPISRPNLTFSTLTVSNMSPEDSSIYLCSIEGNGYTFGSGTRLTVV.

The J gene is TRBJ2-4, the V gene TRBV12-3 or TRBV12-4; D is possibly TRBD1 (6 bases). CDR3 length: 15 residues. Trimming shortened V by 1 base and J by 2 bases, and 9 bases separated the two germline ends. The CDR3: CASSLEGDPKNIQYF. The CDR3 DNA reads TGTGCCAGCAGTTTAGAGGGGGATCCCAAAAACATTCAGTACTTC.

This clonotype was detected only a few times. The chain links TRBV6-5 to TRBJ2-7, with TRBD2 matching 11 bases. Trimming at V came to 2 bases and at J to 5 bases, leaving 20 bases not matched to a gene. The germline CDR1 and CDR2 sequences are MNHEY and SVGAGI. CDR3 size: 20 residues. The CDR3 region has the DNA TGTGCCAGCAGTTACCCGACTAGCGGGAAAACCATGGGAGGGTTTGACGAGCAGTACTTC. It encodes CASSYPTSGKTMGGFDEQYF.

The rearrangement joins TRBV5-1 to TRBJ2-7; 10 bases map to TRBD2. Trimming removed 4 bases from V and 6 bases from J; junction bases left unmatched: 7. The CDR3 is made up of 14 amino acids. CDR1 and CDR2 (germline): SGHRS, YFSETQ. CDR3 in DNA: TGCGCCAGCAGCACTCTAGCGGGAGATGGCGAGCAGTACTTC. Translated: CASSTLAGDGEQYF.

The chain combines TRBV21-1 with TRBJ2-3; the DNA was not compared with TRBD1, the D call given in the table. TRBV21-1 is recorded as a pseudogene. The CDR3 is made up of 16 amino acids. CDR3 region: CASSKGGWKPTDTQYF. The DNA of the CDR3 is TGTGCCAGCAGCAAGGGGGGATGGAAACCCACAGATACGCAGTATTTT.

The chain links TRBV7-2 to TRBJ2-5; 11 nucleotides agree with TRBD2. The germline V gene encodes CDR1 SGHTA and CDR2 FQGNSA. This CDR3 contains 15 residues. V was clipped by 5 bases and J by 4 bases; unmatched bases: 6. CDR3 DNA: TGTGCCAGCAGCGGCGGCGGACTAGCGGGAGAGACCCAGTACTTC. Translation gives CASSGGGLAGETQYF.